This T cell receptor (beta chain) was captured by sequencing in a study of blood T cell repertoires in COVID-19 (dated by TCRdb to the early 2020s). With respect to the entire study: Collaborator samples came from the United States, Italy and Spain and covered acute and convalescent phases of COVID-19. The samples were drawn from two sources: the first 160 participants of the ongoing ImmuneRACE study, and fewer than 1,500 subjects contributed by 6 global collaborators. The sample metadata nearly always contained a de-identified subject ID, COVID-19 status, age in years and sex. The repertoires were released in a freely available public database meant as a resource for research on the immune response to SARS-CoV-2. Deeply sampled blood TCRbeta repertoires from subjects exposed to, actively infected with, or recovered from COVID-19 were included in the dataset. Where HLA class I and class II types were available, the types were taken from metadata supplied by the sample provider, not from assay-based typing. The prospective study material was composed of cDNA or gDNA derived from T cells, B-cell-depleted T cells, or PBMCs. The investigation overall reported the following: The amount of clinical and demographic metadata varied by source and participant and was provided uncurated.

Whole blood was collected in K2EDTA tubes by collaborating institutions according to the institutions' own protocols. For TCRbeta analysis, collaborators shipped samples in one of three forms: frozen whole blood, isolated PBMCs, or DNA extracted from either of those sample types. TCRbeta CDR3 regions were amplified from genomic DNA by means of the immunoSEQ Assay, a bias-controlled multiplex PCR. On the study's bioinformatics: Within the assay, amplification of reference gene primers was used to estimate how many nucleated cells each sample contained. Sequence reads were collapsed and filtered to measure the absolute abundance of every unique TCRbeta CDR3 rearrangement. For each sample, productive Simpson clonality was calculated as the square root of Simpson's diversity index across productive rearrangements. Sourced from immuneACCESS, this table was stored by TCRdb with only in-frame sequences that have V and J called. A share of the clones is absent; for the studies checked, an unresolved V gene accounts for under half, and the remainder has no known explanation. Clone size and the V and J calls come from that table; the DNA yielded D and trimming. In all, the sample holds over 55,000 clones, and about 89% of those were seen once. The ten biggest clones cover under 9.5% of the sample.

Reading from cysteine to phenylalanine, the CDR3 counts 17 amino acids. This entry keeps only the CDR3 DNA: 51 bases, framed from base 1. CDR1 and CDR2, looked up from the germline V gene, are LGHNA and YSLEER. V lost 0 bases and J lost 3 bases; the stretch between them is 15 bases long. This clone was detected only a few times. The target of this receptor is not known. No clone much larger than this one lies a single base away; base qualities are absent. This receptor was identified in a man aged 50 to 59 with active COVID-19. The source material was peripheral blood. The chain joins TRBV4-3 to TRBJ1-3; the D gene is perhaps TRBD1, on 5 matching bases. This receptor has the CDR3 CASSQDIPPTDGNTIYF. Here is the DNA: TGCGCCAGCAGCCAAGATATTCCCCCGACAGATGGAAACACCATATATTTT.